This T cell receptor beta chain was profiled in a study of beta chain features in type 1 diabetes. Study results and caveats: Among all four CD4+ subsets, Type 1 diabetes patients had TCRB CDR3s that were moderately but significantly shorter.

Markers CD45RO/CCR7/CD25/CD127/CD95/CD27 served to sort CD4+ naive, central memory, regulatory and stem cell-like memory cells. Expressed TCRB transcripts were sequenced after all isolated RNA was converted to cDNA. Libraries were prepared by immunoSEQ multiplex PCR; TCRdb keeps only in-frame clonotypes and omits some of them. The sample consists of about 660,000 clones, around 15% of them appearing once. Trimming left V 7 bases short and J 7 bases short, with 15 bases between. Germline values: CDR1 MDHEN, CDR2 SYDVKM. The CDR3 covers 13 residues. On this clone itself: Its antigen is still unknown.

The sequencing input was naive CD4+ T cells from blood. The rearrangement joins TRBV28 to TRBJ2-3; D might be TRBD1 (5 bases). The receptor was derived from a man between 18 and 29 years old with type 1 diabetes. The CDR3 DNA follows: TGTGCCAGCACTTGGGGCCCGGGTAATACGCAGTATTTT. Residues: CASTWGPGNTQYF.